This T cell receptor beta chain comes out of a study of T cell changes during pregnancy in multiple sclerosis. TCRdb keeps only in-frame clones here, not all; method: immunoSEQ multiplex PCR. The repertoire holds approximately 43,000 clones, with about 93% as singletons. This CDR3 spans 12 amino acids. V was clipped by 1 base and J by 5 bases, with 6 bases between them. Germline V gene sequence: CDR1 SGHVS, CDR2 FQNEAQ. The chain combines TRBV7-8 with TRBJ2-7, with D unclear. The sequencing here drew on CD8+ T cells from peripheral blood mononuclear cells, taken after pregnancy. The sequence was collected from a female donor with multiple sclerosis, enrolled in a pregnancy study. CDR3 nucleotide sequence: TGTGCCAGCAGCTTAGGTTTAGACGAGCAGTACTTC. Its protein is CASSLGLDEQYF.